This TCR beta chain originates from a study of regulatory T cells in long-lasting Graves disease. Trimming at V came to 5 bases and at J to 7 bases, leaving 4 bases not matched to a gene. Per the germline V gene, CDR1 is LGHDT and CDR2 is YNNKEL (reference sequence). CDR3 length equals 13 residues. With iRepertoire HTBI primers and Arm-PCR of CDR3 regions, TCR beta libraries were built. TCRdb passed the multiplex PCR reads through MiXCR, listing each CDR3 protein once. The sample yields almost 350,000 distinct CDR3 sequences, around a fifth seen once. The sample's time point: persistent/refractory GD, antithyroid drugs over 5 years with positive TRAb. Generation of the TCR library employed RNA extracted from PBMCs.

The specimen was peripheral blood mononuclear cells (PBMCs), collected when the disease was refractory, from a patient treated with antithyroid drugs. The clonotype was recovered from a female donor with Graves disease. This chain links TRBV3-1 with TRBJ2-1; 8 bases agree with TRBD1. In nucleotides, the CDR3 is TGTGCCAGCAGCAGGACAGGGAGTAATGAGCAGTTCTTC. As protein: CASSRTGSNEQFF.